This TCR beta chain derives from a study of shared clonotypes between healthy human individuals. The wider study: Used for every donor were three CD4 naive, three CD4 memory, two CD8 naive and one CD8 memory plate.

The assay was carried out at the deep level. Assay used: immunoSEQ multiplex PCR; TCRdb lists only in-frame clones, some missing. The sample lists some 1,100,000 clones, around 82% occurring once. This clone was counted a single time. Its antigen remains unknown. At the DNA level, this CDR3 is encoded by other sequences in the same sample as well. J gave up 6 bases and V 6 bases, and 9 bases lay outside the gene matches. Per the germline V gene, CDR1 is MNHEY and CDR2 is SMNVEV (reference sequence). This CDR3 is built from 14 residues. Study-wide results and caveats: Generally, naive subsets (rather than memory subsets) showed larger estimated richness.

The origin of this receptor is a man aged 18 to 30 in good health. Some clones in this sample may be carry-over from other donors' samples. Source material: memory CD4+ T cells from PBMCs. Subset reported: CD45RA-negative fraction. This chain uses TRBV27 with TRBJ2-7; 9 nucleotides line up with TRBD1. This CDR3 reads CASSWDRASGEQYF. CDR3 nucleotides: TGTGCCAGCAGCTGGGACAGGGCATCGGGCGAGCAGTACTTC.